This T cell receptor beta chain stems from a study of cytomegalovirus exposure and HLA in healthy donors. CDR3 length equals 17 residues. V was shortened by 0 bases and J by 3 bases, with 18 bases between the two germline ends. Germline V gene lookup returns CDR1 SGHTA and CDR2 FQGNSA. It was with 60 Vbeta and 13 Jbeta primers that the PCR ran. TCRdb's table, derived via immunoSEQ multiplex PCR, lists solely in-frame clones and lacks some. The table has 150,000 to 250,000 clones, around 79% seen once. The receptor was derived from a woman aged 25 to 39 in good health and CMV-seropositive. The V gene is TRBV7-2, the J gene TRBJ2-7; possibly TRBD2 for D (5 bases). Input material: PBMCs. CDR3 amino acids: CASSLAYKQDSYYEQYF. CDR3 sequence (DNA): TGTGCCAGCAGCTTAGCTTACAAGCAGGACTCCTACTACGAGCAGTACTTC.